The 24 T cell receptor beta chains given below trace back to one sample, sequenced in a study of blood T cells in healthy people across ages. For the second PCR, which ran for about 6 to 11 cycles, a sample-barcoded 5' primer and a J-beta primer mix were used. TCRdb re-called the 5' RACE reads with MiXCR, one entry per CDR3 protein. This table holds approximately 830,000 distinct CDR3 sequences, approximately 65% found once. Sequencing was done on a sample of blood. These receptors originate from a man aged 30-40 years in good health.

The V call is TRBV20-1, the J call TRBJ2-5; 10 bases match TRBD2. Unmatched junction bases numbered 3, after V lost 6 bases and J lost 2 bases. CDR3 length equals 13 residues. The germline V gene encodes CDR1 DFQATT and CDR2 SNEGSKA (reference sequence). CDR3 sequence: CSAQRGGQETQYF. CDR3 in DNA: TGCAGTGCCCAGCGGGGGGGTCAAGAGACCCAGTACTTC.

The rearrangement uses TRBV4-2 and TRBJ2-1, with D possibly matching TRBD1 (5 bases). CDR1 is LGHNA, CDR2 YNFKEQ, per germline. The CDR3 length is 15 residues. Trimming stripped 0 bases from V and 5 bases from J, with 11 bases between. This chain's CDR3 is CASSQERQGNNEQFF. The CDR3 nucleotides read TGTGCCAGCAGCCAAGAGAGGCAGGGAAACAATGAGCAGTTCTTC.

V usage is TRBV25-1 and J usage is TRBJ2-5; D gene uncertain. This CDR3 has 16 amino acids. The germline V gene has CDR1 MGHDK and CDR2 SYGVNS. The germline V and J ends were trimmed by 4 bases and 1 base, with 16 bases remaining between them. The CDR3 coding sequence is TGTGCCAGCAGTGGCCATTCGCTTTGGGGCCAAGAGACCCAGTACTTC. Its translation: CASSGHSLWGQETQYF.

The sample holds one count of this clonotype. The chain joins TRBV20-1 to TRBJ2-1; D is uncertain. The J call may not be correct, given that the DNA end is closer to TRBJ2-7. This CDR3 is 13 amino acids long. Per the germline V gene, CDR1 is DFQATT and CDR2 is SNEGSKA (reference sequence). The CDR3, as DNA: TGCAGTGCTGGGCCCCGAGAATTCAATGAGCAGTACTTC. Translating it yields CSAGPREFNEQYF.

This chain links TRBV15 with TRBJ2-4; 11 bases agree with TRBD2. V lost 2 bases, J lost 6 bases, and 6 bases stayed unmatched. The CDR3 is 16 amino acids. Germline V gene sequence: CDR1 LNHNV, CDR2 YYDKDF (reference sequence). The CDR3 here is CATSRWTSGQGNIQYF. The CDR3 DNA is TGTGCCACCAGCAGATGGACTAGCGGGCAGGGAAACATTCAGTACTTC.

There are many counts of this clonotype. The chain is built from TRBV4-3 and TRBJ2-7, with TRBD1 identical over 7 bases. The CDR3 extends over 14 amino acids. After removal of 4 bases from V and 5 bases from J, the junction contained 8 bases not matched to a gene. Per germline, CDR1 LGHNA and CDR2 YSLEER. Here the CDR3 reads CASSLGQFRDEQYF. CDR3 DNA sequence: TGCGCCAGCAGCCTGGGACAGTTCCGGGACGAGCAGTACTTC.

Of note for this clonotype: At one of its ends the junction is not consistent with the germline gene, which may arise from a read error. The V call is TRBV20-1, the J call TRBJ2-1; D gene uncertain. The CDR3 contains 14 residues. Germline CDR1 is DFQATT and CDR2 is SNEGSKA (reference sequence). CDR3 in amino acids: CSASLVGTLNEQFF. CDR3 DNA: TGCAGTGCTAGCCTGGTAGGAACGCTCAATGAGCAGTTCTTT.

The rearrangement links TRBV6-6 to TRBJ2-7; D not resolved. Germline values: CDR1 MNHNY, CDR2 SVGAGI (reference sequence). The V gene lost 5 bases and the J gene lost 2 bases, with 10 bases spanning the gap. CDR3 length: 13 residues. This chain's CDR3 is CASSHRAPYEQYF. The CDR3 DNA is TGTGCCAGCAGTCACCGGGCCCCCTACGAGCAGTACTTC.

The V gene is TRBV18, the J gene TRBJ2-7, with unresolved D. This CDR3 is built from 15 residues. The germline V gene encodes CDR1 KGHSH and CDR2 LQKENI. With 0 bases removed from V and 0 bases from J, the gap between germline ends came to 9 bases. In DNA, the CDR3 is TGTGCCAGCTCACCACCTGGGCAGGTCTCCTACGAGCAGTACTTC. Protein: CASSPPGQVSYEQYF.

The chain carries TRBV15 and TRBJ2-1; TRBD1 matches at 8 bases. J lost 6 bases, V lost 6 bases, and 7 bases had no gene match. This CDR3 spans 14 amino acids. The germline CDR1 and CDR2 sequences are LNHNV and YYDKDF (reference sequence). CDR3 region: CATRLTGAGNEQFF. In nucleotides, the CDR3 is TGTGCCACCAGGTTGACAGGGGCGGGCAATGAGCAGTTCTTC.

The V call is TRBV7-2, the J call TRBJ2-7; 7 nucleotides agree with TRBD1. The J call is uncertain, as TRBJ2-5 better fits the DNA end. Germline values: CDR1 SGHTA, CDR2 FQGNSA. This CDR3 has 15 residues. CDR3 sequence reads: CASSSRQGGWETQYF. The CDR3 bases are TGTGCCAGCAGCTCAAGACAGGGCGGATGGGAGACCCAGTACTTC.

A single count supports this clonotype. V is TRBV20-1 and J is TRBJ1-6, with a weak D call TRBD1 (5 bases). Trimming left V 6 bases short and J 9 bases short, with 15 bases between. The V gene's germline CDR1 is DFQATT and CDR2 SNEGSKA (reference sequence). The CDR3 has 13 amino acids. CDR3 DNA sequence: TGCAGTGCCGCCCGGGGGTCGGTTTCACCCCTCCACTTT. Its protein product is CSAARGSVSPLHF.

CDR3 protein: CASGRDRPSDEQFF. DNA of the CDR3: TGCGCCAGCGGCCGGGACAGGCCTTCGGATGAGCAGTTCTTC. The chain uses TRBV4-3 and TRBJ2-1; 8 nucleotides agree with TRBD1. The CDR3 is 14 amino acids. CDR1 LGHNA and CDR2 YSLEER come from the germline V gene. Losses at the gene ends were 8 bases for V and 8 bases for J; bases not matched to a gene: 11.

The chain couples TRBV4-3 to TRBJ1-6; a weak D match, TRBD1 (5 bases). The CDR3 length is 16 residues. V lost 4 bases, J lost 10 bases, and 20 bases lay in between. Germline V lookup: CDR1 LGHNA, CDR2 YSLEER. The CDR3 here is CASSPRASQGSSPLHF. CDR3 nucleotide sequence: TGCGCCAGCAGCCCAAGGGCTAGCCAGGGAAGCTCACCCCTCCACTTT.

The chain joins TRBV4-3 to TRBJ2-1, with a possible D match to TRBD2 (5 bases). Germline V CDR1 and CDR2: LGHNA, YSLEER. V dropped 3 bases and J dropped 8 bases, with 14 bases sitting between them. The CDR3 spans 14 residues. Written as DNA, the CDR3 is TGCGCCAGCAGCCAGCAGACGGGGTTGCATGAGCAGTTCTTC. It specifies CASSQQTGLHEQFF.

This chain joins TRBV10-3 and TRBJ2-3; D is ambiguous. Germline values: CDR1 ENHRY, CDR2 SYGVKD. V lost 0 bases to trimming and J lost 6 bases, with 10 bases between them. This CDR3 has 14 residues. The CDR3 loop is CAISESRPYDTQYF. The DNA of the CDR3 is TGTGCCATCAGTGAGTCCAGGCCCTACGATACGCAGTATTTT.

The CDR3 spells CASSSPGVTEAFF. The CDR3 bases are TGTGCCAGCAGCTCCCCGGGTGTGACTGAAGCTTTCTTT. J is TRBJ1-1 and V is TRBV6-2 or TRBV6-3; D unresolved. The V gene's germline CDR1 is MNHEY and CDR2 SVGEGT. Trimming pared 6 bases from V and 5 bases from J, leaving 13 bases between. The CDR3 is 13 amino acids.

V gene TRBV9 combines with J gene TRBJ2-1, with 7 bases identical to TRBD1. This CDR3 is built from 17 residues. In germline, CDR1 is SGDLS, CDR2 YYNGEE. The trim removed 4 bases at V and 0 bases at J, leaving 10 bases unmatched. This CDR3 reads CASSSKQGQNSYNEQFF. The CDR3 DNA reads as TGTGCCAGCAGCTCAAAACAGGGACAGAACTCCTACAATGAGCAGTTCTTC. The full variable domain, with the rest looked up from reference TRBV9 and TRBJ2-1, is DSGVTQTPKHLITATGQRVTLRCSPRSGDLSVYWYQQSLDQGLQFLIQYYNGEERAKGNILERFSAQQFPDLHSELNLSSLELGDSALYFCASSSKQGQNSYNEQFFGPGTRLTVL.

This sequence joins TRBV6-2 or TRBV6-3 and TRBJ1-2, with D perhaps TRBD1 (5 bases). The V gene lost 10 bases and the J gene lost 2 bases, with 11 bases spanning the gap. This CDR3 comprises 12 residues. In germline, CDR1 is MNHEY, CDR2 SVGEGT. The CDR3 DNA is TGTGCCACAGGGACGACAAACTATGGCTACACCTTC. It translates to CATGTTNYGYTF.

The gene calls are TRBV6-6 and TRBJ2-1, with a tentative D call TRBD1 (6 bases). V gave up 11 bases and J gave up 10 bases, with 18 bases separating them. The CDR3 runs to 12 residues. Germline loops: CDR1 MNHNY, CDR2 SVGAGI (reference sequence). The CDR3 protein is CAGNSQGSEQFF. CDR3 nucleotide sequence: TGTGCCGGCAACTCGCAGGGGAGCGAGCAGTTCTTC.

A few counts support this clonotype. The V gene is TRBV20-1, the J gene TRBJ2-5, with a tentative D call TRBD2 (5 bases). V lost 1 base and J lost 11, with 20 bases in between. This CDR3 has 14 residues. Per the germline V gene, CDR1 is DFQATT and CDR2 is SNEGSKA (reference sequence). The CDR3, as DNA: TGCAGTGCTAGAGGACACATAACTACGGAGGAGCAGTACTTC. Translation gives CSARGHITTEEQYF.

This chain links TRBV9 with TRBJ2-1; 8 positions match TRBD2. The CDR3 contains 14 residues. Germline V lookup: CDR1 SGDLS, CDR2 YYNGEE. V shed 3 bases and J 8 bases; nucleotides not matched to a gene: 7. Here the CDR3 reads CASSATTGGDEQFF. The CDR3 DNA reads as TGTGCCAGCAGCGCAACGACGGGGGGGGATGAGCAGTTCTTC.

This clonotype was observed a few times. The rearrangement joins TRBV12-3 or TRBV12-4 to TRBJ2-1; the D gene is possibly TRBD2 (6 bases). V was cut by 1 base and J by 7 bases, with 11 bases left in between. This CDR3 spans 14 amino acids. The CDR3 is CASSLVRLVNEQFF. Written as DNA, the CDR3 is TGTGCCAGCAGTTTAGTACGACTAGTTAATGAGCAGTTCTTC.

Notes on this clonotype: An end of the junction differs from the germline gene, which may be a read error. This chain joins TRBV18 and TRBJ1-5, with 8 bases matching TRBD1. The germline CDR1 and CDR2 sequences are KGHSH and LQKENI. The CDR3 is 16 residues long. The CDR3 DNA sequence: TGTGTCAGCTCACCGCCTGGACAGGGAACAAATCAGCCCCAGCATTTT. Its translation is CVSSPPGQGTNQPQHF.